Presented here are 27 T cell receptor beta chains from one specimen sequenced in a study of blood T cell repertoires in COVID-19. Measured with immunoSEQ multiplex PCR; TCRdb has only the in-frame clones, and not every one. The repertoire holds tens of thousands of clones, with 90% as singletons. Sequenced: peripheral blood. All receptors derive from a woman older than 75 with acute or convalescent COVID-19.

The chain employs TRBV18 and TRBJ1-5, with 8 bases that match TRBD1. The trim removed 2 bases at V and 7 bases at J, leaving 10 bases unmatched. The CDR3 loop spans 16 amino acids. CDR1 and CDR2 (germline): KGHSH, LQKENI. The CDR3 sequence is CASSPALGQGGQPQHF. CDR3 in DNA: TGTGCCAGCTCACCAGCTCTAGGACAGGGAGGCCAGCCCCAGCATTTT.

This chain uses TRBV29-1 with TRBJ1-5; TRBD1 might be the D (6 bases). This CDR3 spans 13 amino acids. Between the trimmed V and J ends, which lost 6 bases and 7 bases, there was a span of 16 bases. The germline gives CDR1 SQVTM, CDR2 ANQGSEA. Here the CDR3 reads CSVGGVGGQPQHF. The CDR3 DNA follows: TGCAGCGTAGGGGGGGTAGGAGGACAGCCCCAGCATTTT.

This chain connects TRBV19 to TRBJ1-1, with D maybe TRBD1 (6 bases). V lost 3 bases and J lost 0, with 11 bases in between. The length of the CDR3 is 15 residues. Germline V gene sequence: CDR1 LNHDA, CDR2 SQIVND (reference sequence). As DNA, the CDR3 is TGTGCCAGTAGTATCCAGACAGGTATGAACACTGAAGCTTTCTTT. It yields the protein CASSIQTGMNTEAFF.

V is TRBV6-5 and J is TRBJ1-4; D is unresolved. Germline CDR1 is MNHEY and CDR2 is SVGAGI. V lost 2 bases, J lost 2 bases, and 9 bases lay in between. The CDR3 has 15 residues. The CDR3 coding sequence is TGTGCCAGCAGTTACCTGGGAGGGACTAATGAAAAACTGTTTTTT. It yields the protein CASSYLGGTNEKLFF.

This chain links TRBV6-4 with TRBJ1-2, with 10 bases fitting TRBD1. This CDR3 has 16 residues. CDR1 and CDR2 (germline): MRHNA, SNTAGT. The V and J ends lost 0 bases and 3 bases, in that order; junction bases with no gene match: 4. The CDR3 bases are TGTGCCAGCAGTGACTCAGGGACAGGGGCATACTATGGCTACACCTTC. Translated, it gives CASSDSGTGAYYGYTF.

The gene calls are TRBV19 and TRBJ2-5, with a possible D match to TRBD1 (5 bases). Germline V gene sequence: CDR1 LNHDA, CDR2 SQIVND (reference sequence). The V and J ends lost 0 bases and 4 bases respectively, with 6 bases between them. The CDR3 consists of 13 residues. CDR3 nucleotide sequence: TGTGCCAGTAGTATAGATAGGGGAGAGACCCAGTACTTC. This gives the protein CASSIDRGETQYF.

This sequence joins TRBV19 and TRBJ2-1; D perhaps matches TRBD1 (6 bases). CDR1 is LNHDA and CDR2 is SQIVND in the germline V gene (reference sequence). This CDR3 contains 14 residues. Trimming took 4 bases from V and 0 from J, leaving 7 bases between them. CDR3 residues: CASSTGVSYNEQFF. In DNA, the CDR3 is TGTGCCAGTAGTACAGGGGTCTCCTACAATGAGCAGTTCTTC.

The chain uses TRBV11-1 and TRBJ1-6, with D unclear. Looked up from germline, CDR1 is SGHAT and CDR2 is FQDESV (reference sequence). The CDR3 has 14 residues. V was shortened by 1 base and J by 7 bases, with 8 bases between the two germline ends. The CDR3 loop reads CASSLGQINSPLHF. The CDR3 DNA reads as TGTGCCAGCAGCTTAGGGCAGATCAATTCACCCCTCCACTTT.

This CDR3 reads CASRESGRFKGSYNEQFF. CDR3 coding DNA: TGCGCCAGCAGGGAGAGCGGGAGGTTTAAAGGGTCCTACAATGAGCAGTTCTTC. The chain has TRBV5-1 and TRBJ2-1, with 9 nucleotides matching TRBD2. The CDR3 spans 18 residues. Germline values: CDR1 SGHRS, CDR2 YFSETQ. V lost 5 bases, J lost 1 base, and 13 bases stayed unmatched.

V usage is TRBV20-1 and J usage is TRBJ2-1; 12 nucleotides agree with TRBD2. Looked up from germline, CDR1 is DFQATT and CDR2 is SNEGSKA (reference sequence). After removal of 3 bases from V and 6 bases from J, the junction contained 3 bases not matched to a gene. The CDR3 is made up of 14 amino acids. The CDR3 bases are TGCAGTGCTAGTAGGACTAGCGGGACCAATGAGCAGTTCTTC. Amino acids: CSASRTSGTNEQFF.

The genes are TRBV29-1 and TRBJ2-5; tentatively, D is TRBD1 (6 bases). V was clipped by 4 bases and J by 2 bases, with 14 bases between them. Per the germline V gene, CDR1 is SQVTM and CDR2 is ANQGSEA. The CDR3 spans 14 residues. The CDR3 spells CSVVRGPLQETQYF. DNA for the CDR3: TGCAGCGTTGTCAGGGGCCCCCTTCAAGAGACCCAGTACTTC.

This rearrangement joins TRBV4-2 to TRBJ1-6, with D uncertain. The germline CDR1 and CDR2 sequences are LGHNA and YNFKEQ. This CDR3 region has 15 residues. V was trimmed by 4 bases and J by 7 bases, leaving 14 bases between them. DNA of the CDR3: TGTGCCAGCAGCCCCATCGGAGGGCTGAATTCACCCCTCCACTTT. As protein: CASSPIGGLNSPLHF.

This chain links TRBV3-1 (or the pseudogene TRBV3-2) with TRBJ2-1, with 8 positions matching TRBD1. Germline assignment: CDR1 LGHDT and CDR2 YNNKEL (reference sequence). V dropped 1 base and J dropped 5; count of bases not matched to a gene: 4. This CDR3 has 15 residues. DNA of the CDR3: TGTGCCAGCAGCCAAGGGGGACAGGTCCACAATGAGCAGTTCTTC. Its translation: CASSQGGQVHNEQFF.

Here the CDR3 reads CASSPQGGQGSNYGYTF. The CDR3 DNA follows: TGTGCCAGCTCACCGCAAGGGGGACAGGGCTCTAACTATGGCTACACCTTC. V is TRBV18 and J is TRBJ1-2, with 9 bases that match TRBD1. This CDR3 is built from 17 residues. V lost 3 bases and J lost 0; bases outside the gene matches: 8. Germline V gives CDR1 KGHSH, CDR2 LQKENI.

This rearrangement joins TRBV5-8 to TRBJ1-6, with 9 bases fitting TRBD1. Germline CDR1 reads SGHTS; CDR2 reads YDEGEE. V shed 4 bases, J shed 7 bases, and the junction held 3 bases outside the gene matches. CDR3 length: 14 amino acids. The CDR3: CASSPGQGNSPLHF. CDR3 DNA sequence: TGTGCCAGCAGCCCCGGACAGGGGAATTCACCCCTCCACTTT. The variable domain in full, with the rest retrieved from reference TRBV5-8 and TRBJ1-6, is EAGVTQSPTHLIKTRGQQATLRCSPISGHTSVYWYQQALGLGLQFLLWYDEGEERNRGNFPPRFSGRQFPNYSSELNVNALELEDSALYLCASSPGQGNSPLHFGNGTRLTVT.

The rearrangement links TRBV7-7 to TRBJ1-3; 10 bases are a match to TRBD1. The J segment lost 6 bases and the V segment lost 4 bases, leaving 3 bases of the junction unmatched. Germline CDR1 and CDR2: SSHAT and FNYEAQ (reference sequence). This CDR3 is built from 14 residues. The CDR3 spells CASSSGTGANTIYF. CDR3 in DNA: TGTGCCAGCAGCTCCGGGACAGGGGCAAACACCATATATTTT. The full variable domain, completed using reference TRBV7-7 and TRBJ1-3, is GAGVSQSPRYKVTKRGQDVTLRCDPISSHATLYWYQQALGQGPEFLTYFNYEAQPDKSGLPSDRFSAERPEGSISTLTIQRTEQRDSAMYRCASSSGTGANTIYFGEGSWLTVV.

V usage is TRBV6-5 and J usage is TRBJ1-3; 8 bases are shared with TRBD1. CDR1 is MNHEY, CDR2 SVGAGI, per germline. V was clipped by 6 bases and J by 2 bases; unmatched bases: 3. CDR3 size: 14 residues. CDR3 loop: CASSLDRAGNTIYF. CDR3 sequence (DNA): TGTGCCAGCAGCCTGGACAGGGCTGGAAACACCATATATTTT.

This clone was detected once. The genes are TRBV27 and TRBJ1-1; 7 nucleotides match TRBD1. Trimming removed 6 bases from V and 1 base from J; junction bases left unmatched: 5. The CDR3 is made up of 14 amino acids. CDR1 is MNHEY, CDR2 SMNVEV, per germline (reference sequence). CDR3 nucleotide sequence: TGTGCCAGCAGGGACGGGACAGCGAACACTGAAGCTTTCTTT. This sequence encodes CASRDGTANTEAFF.

This chain uses TRBV6-2 or TRBV6-3 with TRBJ1-4; D is perhaps TRBD1 (6 bases). This CDR3 comprises 16 residues. V lost 6 bases to trimming and J lost 0 bases, with 14 bases between them. Germline CDR1 MNHEY, CDR2 SVGEGT. The CDR3 DNA is TGTGCCAGCAGCCGTGGACAGTCTGCAACTAATGAAAAACTGTTTTTT. This sequence encodes CASSRGQSATNEKLFF.

V usage is TRBV6-5 and J usage is TRBJ2-7, with 7 bases matching TRBD2. V lost 2 bases to trimming and J lost 0 bases; unmatched junction nucleotides: 4. The CDR3 extends over 15 amino acids. Germline V gene lookup returns CDR1 MNHEY and CDR2 SVGAGI. CDR3 residues: CASSYTAGLSYEQYF. The CDR3 nucleotides read TGTGCCAGCAGTTACACAGCGGGGCTCTCCTACGAGCAGTACTTC.

This chain uses TRBV29-1 with TRBJ1-5, with TRBD1 identical over 7 bases. This CDR3 comprises 14 residues. Germline CDR1 and CDR2: SQVTM and ANQGSEA. V shed 7 bases, J shed 0 bases, and the junction held 6 bases outside the gene matches. The CDR3 spells CSASQGYSNQPQHF. CDR3 sequence (DNA): TGCAGCGCATCACAGGGGTATAGCAATCAGCCCCAGCATTTT. The variable domain in full, completed from reference TRBV29-1 and TRBJ1-5, reads SAVISQKPSRDICQRGTSLTIQCQVDSQVTMMFWYRQQPGQSLTLIATANQGSEATYESGFVIDKFPISRPNLTFSTLTVSNMSPEDSSIYLCSASQGYSNQPQHFGDGTRLSIL.

The chain carries TRBV6-5 and TRBJ2-5; TRBD1 is a possible D gene (5 bases). Trimming cost V 2 bases and J 2 bases, with 15 bases left between them. The CDR3 contains 16 residues. Germline CDR1 MNHEY, CDR2 SVGAGI. The CDR3 DNA sequence: TGTGCCAGCAGTTACGGGTCAGGGCACATTCAAGAGACCCAGTACTTC. This codes for CASSYGSGHIQETQYF.

The genes are TRBV19 and TRBJ2-7; D is unclear. The length of the CDR3 is 13 residues. Germline lookup yields CDR1 LNHDA and CDR2 SQIVND (reference sequence). V dropped 4 bases and J dropped 2 bases, with 9 bases sitting between them. The CDR3 DNA is TGTGCCAGTAGTACCCAGGCACCCTACGAGCAGTACTTC. Its protein product is CASSTQAPYEQYF.

The rearrangement uses TRBV9 and TRBJ1-3, with 7 bases fitting TRBD1. The CDR3 contains 17 residues. Germline assignment: CDR1 SGDLS and CDR2 YYNGEE. The junction had 8 bases not matched to a gene; V was cut back by 0 bases and J by 2 bases. Here the CDR3 reads CASSVEGRQGAGNTIYF. As DNA, the CDR3 is TGTGCCAGCAGCGTAGAAGGACGTCAGGGGGCTGGAAACACCATATATTTT.

The V call is TRBV4-2, the J call TRBJ2-1; the match to TRBD2 covers 7 bases. Germline loops: CDR1 LGHNA, CDR2 YNFKEQ. The CDR3 runs 12 residues. J gave up 10 bases and V 5 bases, and 5 bases lay outside the gene matches. The CDR3 sequence: CASSIQLAEQFF. CDR3 nucleotides: TGTGCCAGCAGCATTCAACTAGCGGAGCAGTTCTTC.

A few counts support this clone. The CDR3 spells CASSQDFEGLGNSPLHF. CDR3 sequence (DNA): TGCGCCAGCAGCCAAGATTTCGAGGGCTTAGGCAATTCACCCCTCCACTTT. This chain links TRBV4-3 with TRBJ1-6; D remains unclear. Germline assignment: CDR1 LGHNA and CDR2 YSLEER. Trimming left V 0 bases short and J 7 bases short, with 16 bases between. CDR3 size: 17 residues.

This clone has more than one count but fewer than ten. This chain joins TRBV4-3 and TRBJ2-2, with D perhaps TRBD2 (5 bases). Trimming pared 4 bases from V and 6 bases from J, leaving 12 bases between. Per germline, CDR1 LGHNA and CDR2 YSLEER. The CDR3 totals 14 residues. CDR3: CASSPGWGAGELFF. DNA of the CDR3: TGCGCCAGCAGCCCGGGCTGGGGAGCCGGGGAGCTGTTTTTT.